The clone carrying this T cell receptor (beta chain) was detected only once. Its specificity is not known. This sample was included in a study of shared clonotypes between healthy human individuals. General study findings and limits: Around 5% was the fraction of naive CD4 clonotypes found shared across a few donors.

This CDR3 contains 16 residues. Per germline, CDR1 SNHLY and CDR2 FYNNEI. Trimming pared 4 bases from V and 5 bases from J, leaving 17 bases between. The repertoire was sequenced with immunoSEQ multiplex PCR; TCRdb's copy has only in-frame clones and lacks some. The sample has around 370,000 clones, roughly 96% seen once; the top ten hold around 0.29%. The clonotype was recovered from a man aged 25-45 years in good health. This chain connects TRBV2 to TRBJ2-2, with a possible D match to TRBD1 (6 bases). Specimen: memory CD8+ T cells sorted from blood. The subset was: CD45RO+ cells pooled with CCR7-negative TemRA cells. DNA of the CDR3: TGTGCCAGCAGTGCCCCTGGACAGAGCTTTACCGGGGAGCTGTTTTTT. Translated: CASSAPGQSFTGELFF.